This T cell receptor (beta chain) is from a study of shared clonotypes between healthy human individuals. The CDR3 sequence is 11 residues long. The ends were cut back, 6 bases at V and 6 bases at J, with 9 bases in the middle. Looked up from germline, CDR1 is SNHLY and CDR2 is FYNNEI. Study processing details: Quality scores were absent from the junction-only immunoSEQ sequences, so filtering differed. Sequencing was performed with immunoSEQ multiplex PCR; in TCRdb, only in-frame clones are kept and a portion is missing. Clone size and the V and J calls come from that table; the DNA yielded D and trimming. The data contain about 520,000 clones, 70% to 80% of them singletons. About this clone: Its antigen is unidentified.

Study results and caveats: Only blood samples were collected, and tissue repertoires likely differ.

The sample taken for sequencing was PBMCs. The sequence came from a middle-aged woman in good health. Some clones in this sample may be carry-over from other donors' samples. This chain uses TRBV2 with TRBJ2-7; no definite D call. The chain's CDR3 is CASSYDGEQYF. The CDR3, as DNA: TGTGCCAGCAGCTATGACGGCGAGCAGTACTTC. The full variable domain, with the rest looked up from reference TRBV2 and TRBJ2-7, is EPEVTQTPSHQVTQMGQEVILRCVPISNHLYFYWYRQILGQKVEFLVSFYNNEISEKSEIFDDQFSVERPDGSNFTLKIRSTKLEDSAMYFCASSYDGEQYFGPGTRLTVT.